This T cell receptor beta chain was recovered during a study of blood T cell repertoires in COVID-19. Study at large: Acute and convalescent COVID-19 samples came from the United States, Italy and Spain. From T cells, B-cell-depleted T cells, or PBMCs came the material, which was cDNA or gDNA.

The table came from immunoSEQ multiplex PCR; TCRdb's copy has only in-frame clones and leaves some out. This table has more than 150,000 clones, 86% appearing once. The germline V gene encodes CDR1 LNHNV and CDR2 YYDKDF (reference sequence). There are 16 residues in the CDR3. V shed 1 base, J shed 5 bases, and the junction held 10 bases outside the gene matches. Sequenced input: peripheral blood. The chain couples TRBV15 to TRBJ2-5; 7 bases line up with TRBD2. The sequence was obtained from a man in his fifties or sixties with active or convalescent COVID-19. Here the CDR3 reads CATSRALNGGGETQYF. As DNA, the CDR3 is TGTGCCACCAGCAGAGCCCTAAACGGGGGAGGGGAGACCCAGTACTTC.